This T cell receptor (beta chain) was observed in a study of blood T cells in healthy people across ages. General observations from the study: Age showed a roughly linear inverse relationship with TCR beta diversity per million T cells.

To note about this clonotype: Its antigen is as yet unknown.

The length of the CDR3 is 14 residues. Germline V gene data show CDR1 as ENHRY and CDR2 as SYGVKD. The authors ran a second PCR of about 6 to 11 cycles using a sample-barcoded 5' primer and a J-beta primer mix. TCRdb re-called the 5' RACE reads through MiXCR, storing one row per CDR3 protein. The repertoire includes approximately 600,000 distinct CDR3 sequences, about 53% of them detected once, and 30% to 40% sits in the top ten. The specimen sequenced was blood. This chain links TRBV10-3 with TRBJ2-7; 12 bases map to TRBD2. The J call is in doubt because the DNA end fits TRBJ2-5 better. The receptor was isolated from a man between 60 and 75 years old in good health. CDR3 residues: CAISLGLAGETQYF. In nucleotides, the CDR3 is TGTGCCATCAGCCTCGGACTAGCGGGGGAGACCCAGTACTTC.